This entry lists 31 T cell receptor beta chains sequenced from one sample in a study of shared clonotypes between healthy human individuals. The assay was immunoSEQ multiplex PCR, and TCRdb's table has in-frame clones only and misses some. The sample has 550,000 to 650,000 clones, approximately 96% seen once. CD8 cells classed as naive were CD45RO-negative and positively selected for CCR7, excluding terminally differentiated effector memory CD45RA+ cells. What was sequenced was naive CD8+ T cells sorted from blood. The receptors shown here come from a woman aged 25 to 45 in good health.

This clone showed up just once. The rearrangement links TRBV29-1 to TRBJ1-3; a possible D gene is TRBD1 (6 bases). Trimming took off 1 base at V and 5 bases at J, with 15 bases between the two ends. Per germline, CDR1 SQVTM and CDR2 ANQGSEA. The CDR3 loop spans 15 amino acids. CDR3 coding DNA: TGCAGCGTTGAAGCGGCACAGGGCGGGCGAAACACCATATATTTT. Its translation is CSVEAAQGGRNTIYF.

This chain connects TRBV27 to TRBJ2-5; no reliable D call. TRBJ2-7 explains the end of the DNA better; the J call may be wrong. The CDR3 has 11 amino acids. Per the germline V gene, CDR1 is MNHEY and CDR2 is SMNVEV (reference sequence). This CDR3 reads CASGVNYEQYF. The DNA of the CDR3 is TGTGCCAGCGGGGTTAACTACGAGCAGTACTTC.

In its sample, this clone was seen once. V usage is TRBV28 and J usage is TRBJ2-5; TRBD2 matches at 14 bases. V trimming: 6 bases; J trimming: 3 bases; junction bases outside the gene matches: 3. Germline V gene data show CDR1 as MDHEN and CDR2 as SYDVKM. The CDR3 sequence is 15 residues long. CDR3 nucleotides: TGTGCCAGCAGCCGGGGACTAGCGGGAGAAGAGACCCAGTACTTC. Translated: CASSRGLAGEETQYF.

V usage is TRBV27 and J usage is TRBJ2-1; D unclear. CDR1 and CDR2 (germline): MNHEY, SMNVEV (reference sequence). This CDR3 is built from 13 residues. The V end lost 6 bases, the J end lost 10 bases, and 16 bases lay between the germline ends. CDR3 region: CASRPDQILEQFF. The CDR3 DNA reads TGTGCCAGCAGACCGGACCAAATTTTAGAGCAGTTCTTC.

The J gene is TRBJ2-1, the V gene TRBV13, with TRBD1 matching over 7 bases. This CDR3 contains 16 residues. The J segment lost 7 bases and the V segment lost 5 bases, leaving 14 bases of the junction unmatched. Germline V CDR1 and CDR2: PRHDT, FYEKMQ (reference sequence). CDR3 protein: CASSPLRDSIQNEQFF. The CDR3 DNA sequence: TGTGCCAGCAGCCCTCTCCGGGACAGTATTCAGAATGAGCAGTTCTTC.

This chain joins TRBV5-1 and TRBJ2-5; tentatively, D is TRBD1 (6 bases). Trimming removed 4 bases from V and 0 bases from J, with 19 bases in between. CDR3 length: 17 residues. Germline V gene lookup returns CDR1 SGHRS and CDR2 YFSETQ. CDR3 region: CASSPRTDDTYQETQYF. In DNA form, the CDR3 reads TGCGCCAGCAGCCCAAGGACAGATGATACGTACCAAGAGACCCAGTACTTC.

The chain is built from TRBV19 and TRBJ2-2; TRBD2 matches at 9 bases. V trimming: 10 bases; J trimming: 5 bases; junction bases outside the gene matches: 17. CDR3 length: 17 residues. Germline V gives CDR1 LNHDA, CDR2 SQIVND (reference sequence). In DNA form, the CDR3 reads TGTGCCACTCCCCCGGTAATTAGCGGGAGAAAAACCGGGGAGCTGTTTTTT. Translation gives CATPPVISGRKTGELFF.

The J gene is TRBJ1-5, the V gene TRBV28; 7 bases match TRBD1. Trimming at V came to 5 bases and at J to 5 bases, leaving 15 bases not matched to a gene. This CDR3 comprises 17 residues. Germline V gene data show CDR1 as MDHEN and CDR2 as SYDVKM. The CDR3 DNA reads as TGTGCCAGCAGTCTGCCCAGGGGGGACAGAACCTATCAGCCCCAGCATTTT. It translates to CASSLPRGDRTYQPQHF.

The CDR3 DNA sequence: TGTGCCACCAGCAGACGAACCGGGACAGGGAGAGAGACCCAGTACTTC. Its protein product is CATSRRTGTGRETQYF. The V gene is TRBV15, the J gene TRBJ2-5, with TRBD1 identical over 9 bases. V lost 2 bases, J lost 4 bases, and 8 bases stayed unmatched. The germline V gene has CDR1 LNHNV and CDR2 YYDKDF (reference sequence). This CDR3 has 16 amino acids.

The chain joins TRBV19 to TRBJ2-7, with a possible D match to TRBD2 (6 bases). This CDR3 contains 13 residues. Trimming took off 4 bases at V and 3 bases at J, with 10 bases between the two ends. Per the germline V gene, CDR1 is LNHDA and CDR2 is SQIVND (reference sequence). CDR3 sequence (DNA): TGTGCCAGTAGTACGACTAGTCTCTACGAGCAGTACTTC. It yields the protein CASSTTSLYEQYF.

This chain links TRBV11-2 with TRBJ1-4, with D possibly TRBD1 on 5 matching bases. The CDR3 is made up of 17 amino acids. Germline-derived CDR1 and CDR2 are SGHAT and FQNNGV. V lost 4 bases to trimming and J lost 0 bases, with 15 bases between them. DNA for the CDR3: TGTGCCAGCAGCTCATTGGGGCAGCCTGCAACTAATGAAAAACTGTTTTTT. Translating gives CASSSLGQPATNEKLFF.

In DNA, the CDR3 is TGCAGCGTGAGGGACAGGTTAGGAAACATTCAGTACTTC. Its protein product is CSVRDRLGNIQYF. V and J are TRBV29-1 and TRBJ2-4; 8 bases match TRBD1. J was trimmed by 6 bases and V by 6 bases; bases with no gene match: 7. Germline loops: CDR1 SQVTM, CDR2 ANQGSEA. This CDR3 region has 13 residues.

The chain has TRBV28 and TRBJ2-5, with 7 bases identical to TRBD2. Per germline, CDR1 MDHEN and CDR2 SYDVKM. Germline trimming cut 5 bases from V and 2 bases from J; bases unmatched to any gene: 23. The length of the CDR3 is 20 residues. This CDR3 is CASSTPLAGEEGTPQETQYF. The CDR3, as DNA: TGTGCCAGCAGTACCCCCCTTGCGGGAGAGGAGGGAACCCCTCAAGAGACCCAGTACTTC.

The chain employs TRBV19 and TRBJ1-2; TRBD1 might be the D (6 bases). This CDR3 is 15 amino acids long. The V end lost 6 bases, the J end lost 0 bases, and 14 bases lay between the germline ends. The germline V gene has CDR1 LNHDA and CDR2 SQIVND (reference sequence). Here the CDR3 reads CASSIQGSTNYGYTF. CDR3 nucleotides: TGTGCCAGTAGCATTCAGGGGTCGACTAACTATGGCTACACCTTC.

This clone has just a few counts. The sample carries other DNA sequences with the same CDR3. The chain recombines TRBV27 with TRBJ2-7; possibly TRBD2 for D (6 bases). V dropped 0 bases and J dropped 3 bases, with 9 bases sitting between them. Germline values: CDR1 MNHEY, CDR2 SMNVEV (reference sequence). This CDR3 region has 14 residues. The CDR3 DNA follows: TGTGCCAGCAGTTTATCGTACGGGAGCTACGAGCAGTACTTC. Its protein product is CASSLSYGSYEQYF.

The chain recombines TRBV27 with TRBJ2-7, with 8 nucleotides matching TRBD1. CDR1 is MNHEY, CDR2 SMNVEV, per germline (reference sequence). Germline trimming cut 5 bases from V and 6 bases from J; bases unmatched to any gene: 6. This CDR3 is 13 amino acids long. The CDR3 DNA is TGTGCCAGCAGTATAAACAGGGGGTTCGAGCAGTACTTC. This translates into CASSINRGFEQYF.

V is TRBV5-6 and J is TRBJ2-5; 12 positions agree with TRBD2. The end of the DNA fits TRBJ2-7 better, so the J call may be wrong. Germline CDR1 and CDR2: SGHDT and YYEEEE. CDR3 length equals 15 residues. The CDR3 sequence is CASSPGLAGGYEQYF. CDR3 nucleotides: TGTGCCAGCAGCCCGGGACTAGCGGGCGGTTACGAGCAGTACTTC.

The CDR3 protein is CAISEPSSGSDEQYF. The DNA for the CDR3 is TGTGCCATCAGTGAGCCTTCTAGCGGGAGCGACGAGCAGTACTTC. The rearrangement links TRBV10-3 to TRBJ2-5; TRBD2 matches 10 bases. The DNA end lines up better with TRBJ2-7; the J call may be wrong. Per the germline V gene, CDR1 is ENHRY and CDR2 is SYGVKD. The CDR3 covers 15 residues.

The chain recombines TRBV19 with TRBJ2-1; D remains ambiguous. In germline, CDR1 is LNHDA, CDR2 SQIVND (reference sequence). This CDR3 comprises 12 residues. V lost 9 bases to trimming and J lost 6 bases, with 12 bases between them. CDR3: CASGQPLNEQFF. CDR3 coding DNA: TGTGCCAGCGGGCAACCCCTCAATGAGCAGTTCTTC.

The genes are TRBV19 and TRBJ1-1; D uncertain. Germline assignment: CDR1 LNHDA and CDR2 SQIVND (reference sequence). Between the trimmed V and J ends, which lost 5 bases and 0 bases, there was a span of 13 bases. The CDR3 runs to 15 residues. The CDR3 DNA sequence: TGTGCCAGTAGTGGGTGGTTAGCCTTGAACACTGAAGCTTTCTTT. As protein: CASSGWLALNTEAFF.

The V call is TRBV28, the J call TRBJ2-7; maybe TRBD2 (6 bases). V lost 8 bases and J lost 0, with 17 bases in between. CDR1 is MDHEN, CDR2 SYDVKM, per germline. There are 15 residues in the CDR3. As DNA, the CDR3 is TGTGCCAGCCGTCCGGGGGTGGGCGTCTCCTACGAGCAGTACTTC. It translates to CASRPGVGVSYEQYF.

V is TRBV21-1 and J is TRBJ1-1; TRBD1, the table's D call, was not compared with the DNA. TRBV21-1 is designated a pseudogene. CDR3 length equals 13 residues. The CDR3 coding sequence is TGTGCCAGCAGCACGCGACAGTTCACTGAAGCTTTCTTT. Encoded protein: CASSTRQFTEAFF.

The gene calls are TRBV5-4 and TRBJ2-3; no clear D gene. Between the trimmed V and J ends, which lost 3 bases and 10 bases, there was a span of 12 bases. Looked up from germline, CDR1 is SGHNT and CDR2 is YYREEE (reference sequence). This CDR3 is built from 12 residues. Written as DNA, the CDR3 is TGTGCCAGCAGCTCCTGGGATTCGGCGCAGTATTTT. This gives the protein CASSSWDSAQYF.

This chain connects TRBV7-9 to TRBJ2-7, with 7 bases lining up with TRBD2. Germline V gene sequence: CDR1 SEHNR, CDR2 FQNEAQ (reference sequence). This CDR3 spans 16 amino acids. The V and J ends lost 5 bases and 2 bases, in that order; junction bases with no gene match: 12. The CDR3 bases are TGTGCCAGCAGCGTAGATAGCGGGCGATATACCTACGAGCAGTACTTC. It codes for CASSVDSGRYTYEQYF.

The V gene is TRBV27, the J gene TRBJ2-5, with D possibly matching TRBD1 (5 bases). The DNA end is a closer match to TRBJ2-7, so the J assignment may be wrong. The CDR3 has 16 amino acids. Germline lookup yields CDR1 MNHEY and CDR2 SMNVEV (reference sequence). The CDR3 spells CASSHEGVFLSNEQYF. DNA of the CDR3: TGTGCCAGCAGTCACGAAGGGGTTTTTCTGTCGAACGAGCAGTACTTC.

The rearrangement links TRBV27 to TRBJ2-2; 12 bases line up with TRBD2. CDR3 size: 16 residues. J lost 6 bases, V lost 5 bases, and 7 bases had no gene match. The V gene's germline CDR1 is MNHEY and CDR2 SMNVEV (reference sequence). The CDR3 protein is CASSATSGSLPGELFF. CDR3 in DNA: TGTGCCAGCAGTGCGACTAGCGGGAGTCTTCCCGGGGAGCTGTTTTTT.

This sequence joins TRBV28 and TRBJ2-2; D might be TRBD2 (5 bases). Germline V gene data show CDR1 as MDHEN and CDR2 as SYDVKM. The ends were cut back, 7 bases at V and 3 bases at J, with 12 bases in the middle. The CDR3 is 14 amino acids. CDR3 nucleotides: TGTGCCAGCAAGCGGAGTGGTTACACCGGGGAGCTGTTTTTT. Translated, it gives CASKRSGYTGELFF.

The V call is TRBV9, the J call TRBJ2-7; 7 nucleotides align to TRBD1. CDR3 length equals 14 residues. Germline trimming cut 1 base from V and 6 bases from J; bases unmatched to any gene: 7. In germline, CDR1 is SGDLS, CDR2 YYNGEE. The CDR3 DNA follows: TGTGCCAGCAGCGTAATAGGGGGCGCATCCGAGCAGTACTTC. Its translation is CASSVIGGASEQYF.

The rearrangement uses TRBV7-2 and TRBJ2-3; 11 bases fit TRBD2. V was pared by 1 base and J by 5 bases, with 8 bases of the junction left unmatched. This CDR3 comprises 17 residues. Germline lookup yields CDR1 SGHTA and CDR2 FQGNSA. The CDR3 region has the DNA TGTGCCAGCAGCTTAGGACTAGCGGGACCGGAGGGAGATACGCAGTATTTT. Amino acids: CASSLGLAGPEGDTQYF.

The V call is TRBV11-2, the J call TRBJ2-1; D unresolved. The germline gives CDR1 SGHAT, CDR2 FQNNGV. The ends were cut back, 2 bases at V and 7 bases at J, with 9 bases in the middle. The CDR3 spans 13 residues. The CDR3 region has the DNA TGTGCCAGCAGCTTAATTTCTCCTAATGAGCAGTTCTTC. This encodes CASSLISPNEQFF.

The count of this clone is one. The J gene is TRBJ2-3, the V gene TRBV7-7, with D possibly matching TRBD1 (5 bases). CDR1 and CDR2 (germline): SSHAT, FNYEAQ (reference sequence). CDR3 length: 14 residues. V lost 5 bases and J lost 2, with 11 bases in between. CDR3 sequence reads: CASSTDSFTDTQYF. The CDR3 coding sequence is TGTGCCAGCAGCACCGACAGCTTCACAGATACGCAGTATTTT.